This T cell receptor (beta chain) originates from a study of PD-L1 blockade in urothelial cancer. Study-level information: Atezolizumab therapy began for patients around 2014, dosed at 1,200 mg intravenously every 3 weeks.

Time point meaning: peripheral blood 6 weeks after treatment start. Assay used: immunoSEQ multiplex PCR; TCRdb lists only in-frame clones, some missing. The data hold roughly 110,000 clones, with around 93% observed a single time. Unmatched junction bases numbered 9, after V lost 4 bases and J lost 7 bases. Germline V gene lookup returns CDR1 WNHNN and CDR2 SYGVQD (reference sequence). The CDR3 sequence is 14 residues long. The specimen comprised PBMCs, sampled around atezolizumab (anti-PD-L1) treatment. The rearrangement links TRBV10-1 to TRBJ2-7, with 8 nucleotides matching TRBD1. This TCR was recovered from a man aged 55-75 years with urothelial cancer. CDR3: CASSAFRTGTEQYF. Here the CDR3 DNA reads TGCGCCAGCAGTGCTTTTAGGACAGGGACGGAGCAGTACTTC.